This T cell receptor (beta chain) stems from a study of blood T cell repertoires in COVID-19. Profiling relied on immunoSEQ multiplex PCR, and the TCRdb table lists in-frame clones only, not all of them. Here the sample spans 200,000 to 250,000 clones, about nine tenths being singletons. Trimming shortened V by 3 bases and J by 0 bases, and 5 bases separated the two germline ends. The germline V gene has CDR1 MNHEY and CDR2 SMNVEV (reference sequence). The CDR3 is 13 residues long. This clone was detected once. At the DNA level, this CDR3 is encoded by other sequences in the same sample as well. The sample was peripheral blood. The receptor comes from a man older than 75 with acute or convalescent COVID-19. This chain joins TRBV27 and TRBJ1-1; no clear D. DNA of the CDR3: TGTGCCAGCAGTTTTCAGATGAACACTGAAGCTTTCTTT. Amino acid sequence: CASSFQMNTEAFF.